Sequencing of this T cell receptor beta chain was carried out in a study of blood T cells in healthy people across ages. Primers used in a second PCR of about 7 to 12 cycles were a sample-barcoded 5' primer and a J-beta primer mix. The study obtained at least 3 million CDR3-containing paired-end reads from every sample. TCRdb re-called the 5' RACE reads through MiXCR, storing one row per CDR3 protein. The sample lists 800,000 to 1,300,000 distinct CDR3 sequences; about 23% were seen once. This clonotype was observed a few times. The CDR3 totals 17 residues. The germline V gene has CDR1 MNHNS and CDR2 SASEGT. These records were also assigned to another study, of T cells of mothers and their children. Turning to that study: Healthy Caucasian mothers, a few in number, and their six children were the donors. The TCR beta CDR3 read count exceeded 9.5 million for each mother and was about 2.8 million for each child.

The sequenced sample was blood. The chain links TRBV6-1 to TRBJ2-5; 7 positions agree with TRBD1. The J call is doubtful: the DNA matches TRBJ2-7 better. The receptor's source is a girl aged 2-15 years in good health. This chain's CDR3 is CASSLGTATTRTYEQYF. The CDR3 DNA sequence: TGTGCCAGCAGTCTCGGGACAGCCACCACTAGAACCTACGAGCAGTACTTC.